A single TCR beta chain is shown here with its context. This sample is part of a study of blood T cell repertoires in COVID-19. Across the whole study: The study drew acute and convalescent COVID-19 samples from the United States, Italy and Spain.

This CDR3 has 11 amino acids. V was pared by 6 bases and J by 8 bases, with 10 bases between. Germline V gene data show CDR1 as MNHEY and CDR2 as SVGEGT. In the study's own analysis: Amplified reference gene primers provided the basis for estimating nucleated cell counts. The data were produced by immunoSEQ multiplex PCR, yet TCRdb's version contains in-frame clones alone and is incomplete. The D gene and trimming were derived from the DNA, and the V and J assignments and clone size from that table. The table includes about 63,000 clones, roughly 76% detected once. The rearrangement links TRBV6-2 or TRBV6-3 to TRBJ1-2; D not certain. The specimen was peripheral blood. The sequence was obtained from a woman of 80 years or more with acute or convalescent COVID-19. The CDR3, as DNA: TGTGCCAGCAGCCCCTCGGTCGGCTACACCTTC. Its translation: CASSPSVGYTF.